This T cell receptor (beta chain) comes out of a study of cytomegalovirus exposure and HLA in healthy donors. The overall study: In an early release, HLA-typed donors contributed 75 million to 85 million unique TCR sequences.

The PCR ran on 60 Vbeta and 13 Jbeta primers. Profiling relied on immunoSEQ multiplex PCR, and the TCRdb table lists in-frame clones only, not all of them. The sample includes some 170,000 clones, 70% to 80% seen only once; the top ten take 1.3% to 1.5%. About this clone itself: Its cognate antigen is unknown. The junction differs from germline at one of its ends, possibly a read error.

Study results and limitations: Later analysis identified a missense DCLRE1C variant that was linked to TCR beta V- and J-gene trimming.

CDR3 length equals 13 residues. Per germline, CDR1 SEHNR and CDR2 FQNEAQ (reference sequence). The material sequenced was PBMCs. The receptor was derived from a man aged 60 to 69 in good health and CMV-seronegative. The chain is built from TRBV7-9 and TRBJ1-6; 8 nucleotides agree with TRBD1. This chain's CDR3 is CASSLSLGQDMNF. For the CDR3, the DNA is TGTGCCAGCAGCTTATCCTTGGGACAGGACATGAACTTT.